A selection of T cell receptor beta chains follows, all from one sample in a study of regulatory T cells in long-lasting Graves disease. One entry per CDR3 protein results from TCRdb running MiXCR on the multiplex PCR reads. The profile shows 400,000 to 550,000 distinct CDR3 sequences, 16% of them singletons. These data also formed part of another study, on T cells in Graves' hyperthyroidism and ophthalmopathy.

The input for sequencing was peripheral blood mononuclear cells (PBMCs), taken at new diagnosis, from a patient treated with antithyroid drugs. The receptors stem from a woman aged 25 to 39 with Graves disease. CDR3s include the opening cysteine and the closing phenylalanine or tryptophan. The D gene is left open where the match is weak. Only some rows state a clone size, as once, few, many or a class for expanded clones.

CDR3aa: CASSQGSGVGQFF
CDR3nt: TGCGCCAGCAGCCAAGGTAGCGGGGTTGGGCAGTTCTTC
j_gene: TRBJ2-1
d_gene: TRBD2
v_gene: TRBV4-1
abundance: few

CDR3aa: CASSLRSLGGSYEQYF
CDR3nt: TGTGCCAGCAGTCTCCGGTCGTTGGGAGGCTCCTACGAGCAGTACTTC
j_gene: TRBJ2-7
d_gene: NA
v_gene: TRBV28
abundance: many

CDR3aa: CATSAPRRADTQYF
CDR3nt: TGTGCCACCAGTGCACCCCGAAGAGCAGATACGCAGTATTTT
j_gene: TRBJ2-3
d_gene: NA
v_gene: TRBV24-1
abundance: NA

CDR3aa: CASTSRGGRATEAFF
CDR3nt: TGTGCCAGCACCTCTCGGGGCGGCCGGGCCACTGAAGCTTTCTTT
j_gene: TRBJ1-1
d_gene: NA
v_gene: TRBV27
abundance: NA

CDR3aa: CASSLQTGGNSPLHF
CDR3nt: TGTGCCAGCAGCTTACAGACAGGGGGTAATTCACCCCTCCACTTT
j_gene: TRBJ1-6
d_gene: TRBD1
v_gene: TRBV11-2
abundance: many

CDR3aa: CSVVETEAFF
CDR3nt: TGCAGCGTTGTGGAGACTGAAGCTTTCTTT
j_gene: TRBJ1-1
d_gene: NA
v_gene: TRBV29-1
abundance: NA

CDR3aa: CASSPGTYQETQYF
CDR3nt: TGTGCCAGCTCACCCGGAACGTACCAAGAGACCCAGTACTTC
j_gene: TRBJ2-5
d_gene: NA
v_gene: TRBV18
abundance: many

CDR3aa: CASSFTSGRGNEQFF
CDR3nt: TGCGCCAGCAGCTTTACTAGCGGGAGAGGTAATGAGCAGTTCTTC
j_gene: TRBJ2-1
d_gene: TRBD2
v_gene: TRBV5-1
abundance: few

CDR3aa: CASSPTSGRLSDADTQYF
CDR3nt: TGTGCCAGCAGCCCTACTAGCGGGAGACTCTCTGACGCAGATACGCAGTATTTT
j_gene: TRBJ2-3
d_gene: TRBD2
v_gene: TRBV27
abundance: many

CDR3aa: CASSLGDGANVLTF
CDR3nt: TGCGCCAGCAGCTTGGGTGATGGGGCCAACGTCCTGACTTTC
j_gene: TRBJ2-6
d_gene: NA
v_gene: TRBV5-1
abundance: many

CDR3aa: CAWSPGQLQETQYF
CDR3nt: TGTGCCTGGAGTCCTGGGCAGCTCCAAGAGACCCAGTACTTC
j_gene: TRBJ2-5
d_gene: NA
v_gene: TRBV30
abundance: many

CDR3aa: CASRGAGETQYF
CDR3nt: TGTGCCAGCAGAGGAGCGGGAGAGACCCAGTACTTC
j_gene: TRBJ2-5
d_gene: NA
v_gene: TRBV7-9
abundance: many

CDR3aa: CIALSGRVAGELFF
CDR3nt: TGCATTGCTCTCAGCGGGAGGGTAGCCGGGGAGCTGTTTTTT
j_gene: TRBJ2-2
d_gene: TRBD2
v_gene: TRBV20-1
abundance: few

CDR3aa: CAARGRVMETQYF
CDR3nt: TGTGCCGCCCGTGGACGGGTCATGGAGACCCAGTACTTC
j_gene: TRBJ2-5
d_gene: NA
v_gene: TRBV24-1
abundance: few

CDR3aa: CASSLYRGISYEQYF
CDR3nt: TGTGCCAGCAGCTTATACAGGGGAATTTCCTACGAGCAGTACTTC
j_gene: TRBJ2-7
d_gene: TRBD1
v_gene: TRBV5-8
abundance: NA

CDR3aa: CSARVQVTGELFF
CDR3nt: TGCAGTGCTAGAGTGCAGGTCACCGGGGAGCTGTTTTTT
j_gene: TRBJ2-2
d_gene: NA
v_gene: TRBV20-1
abundance: many

CDR3aa: CASRPTGDYTGELFF
CDR3nt: TGTGCCAGCAGACCGACAGGGGATTACACCGGGGAGCTGTTTTTT
j_gene: TRBJ2-2
d_gene: TRBD1
v_gene: TRBV6-1
abundance: few

CDR3aa: CSAGIQGAGETQYF
CDR3nt: TGCAGTGCTGGAATACAGGGGGCTGGGGAGACCCAGTACTTC
j_gene: TRBJ2-5
d_gene: TRBD1
v_gene: TRBV20-1
abundance: few

CDR3aa: CASSYPERESIWDTQYF
CDR3nt: TGTGCCAGCAGTTATCCCGAGCGGGAGTCTATATGGGATACGCAGTATTTT
j_gene: TRBJ2-3
d_gene: TRBD2
v_gene: TRBV6-2/TRBV6-3
abundance: many

CDR3aa: CASSQDGRDPFTDTQYF
CDR3nt: TGTGCCAGCAGCCAAGATGGGAGGGACCCTTTCACAGATACGCAGTATTTT
j_gene: TRBJ2-3
d_gene: TRBD2
v_gene: TRBV3-1
abundance: many

CDR3aa: CASSPPGSSNEQFF
CDR3nt: TGTGCCAGCAGTCCCCCAGGATCGTCTAATGAGCAGTTCTTC
j_gene: TRBJ2-1
d_gene: NA
v_gene: TRBV28
abundance: many

CDR3aa: CASAAGTPGQPQHF
CDR3nt: TGTGCCAGCGCCGCTGGGACCCCGGGGCAGCCCCAGCATTTT
j_gene: TRBJ1-5
d_gene: NA
v_gene: TRBV2
abundance: many

CDR3aa: CASMRQRGDYEQYF
CDR3nt: TGTGCCAGCATGCGACAGCGAGGGGACTACGAGCAGTACTTC
j_gene: TRBJ2-7
d_gene: NA
v_gene: TRBV4-1
abundance: NA

CDR3aa: CASSEYRYSTDTQYF
CDR3nt: TGTGCCAGCAGCGAATATAGGTACTCCACAGATACGCAGTATTTT
j_gene: TRBJ2-3
d_gene: NA
v_gene: TRBV7-2
abundance: few

CDR3aa: CASSLSTGGQLESYEQYF
CDR3nt: TGTGCCAGCAGCCTCTCGACAGGGGGCCAGTTAGAATCCTACGAGCAGTACTTC
j_gene: TRBJ2-7
d_gene: TRBD1
v_gene: TRBV7-8
abundance: many

CDR3aa: CATSDPLKRGGGEQFF
CDR3nt: TGTGCCACCAGTGACCCCCTCAAGCGGGGTGGAGGTGAGCAGTTCTTC
j_gene: TRBJ2-1
d_gene: TRBD2
v_gene: TRBV24-1
abundance: NA

CDR3aa: CASSYWREGTDTQYF
CDR3nt: TGTGCCAGCAGTTATTGGCGGGAGGGCACAGATACGCAGTATTTT
j_gene: TRBJ2-3
d_gene: TRBD2
v_gene: TRBV6-2/TRBV6-3
abundance: few

CDR3aa: CASSGTIYGYTF
CDR3nt: TGTGCCAGCTCCGGGACTATCTATGGCTACACCTTC
j_gene: TRBJ1-2
d_gene: NA
v_gene: TRBV25-1
abundance: NA

CDR3aa: CANPKLARVDQPQHF
CDR3nt: TGTGCCAACCCGAAACTAGCCAGGGTAGATCAGCCCCAGCATTTT
j_gene: TRBJ1-5
d_gene: NA
v_gene: TRBV12-3/TRBV12-4
abundance: many

CDR3aa: CASSLLTGGYTF
CDR3nt: TGCGCCAGCAGCTTGCTAACAGGCGGCTACACCTTC
j_gene: TRBJ1-2
d_gene: NA
v_gene: TRBV5-1
abundance: many

CDR3aa: CAWRYGLGEAFF
CDR3nt: TGTGCCTGGAGGTATGGGCTCGGTGAAGCTTTCTTT
j_gene: TRBJ1-1
d_gene: NA
v_gene: TRBV30
abundance: few

CDR3aa: CASSGKTVQPQHF
CDR3nt: TGTGCCAGTAGTGGCAAGACAGTACAGCCCCAGCATTTT
j_gene: TRBJ1-5
d_gene: NA
v_gene: TRBV19
abundance: NA

CDR3aa: CASSEDRDHIQYF
CDR3nt: TGTGCCAGCAGTGAAGACAGGGATCACATTCAGTACTTC
j_gene: TRBJ2-4
d_gene: NA
v_gene: TRBV2
abundance: many

CDR3aa: CASSGSPLGTSYEQYF
CDR3nt: TGTGCCAGCAGTGGAAGCCCACTGGGGACAAGCTACGAGCAGTACTTC
j_gene: TRBJ2-7
d_gene: NA
v_gene: TRBV2
abundance: many

CDR3aa: CASRPRGEWDTQYF
CDR3nt: TGTGCCAGCCGACCCCGAGGGGAGTGGGATACGCAGTATTTT
j_gene: TRBJ2-3
d_gene: NA
v_gene: TRBV19
abundance: NA

CDR3aa: CASSSARESTDTQYF
CDR3nt: TGTGCCAGCAGTTCTGCGCGGGAGTCTACAGATACGCAGTATTTT
j_gene: TRBJ2-3
d_gene: TRBD2
v_gene: TRBV12-3/TRBV12-4
abundance: many

CDR3aa: CASSEMGENTEAFF
CDR3nt: TGTGCCAGCAGTGAAATGGGGGAGAACACTGAAGCTTTCTTT
j_gene: TRBJ1-1
d_gene: NA
v_gene: TRBV2
abundance: many

CDR3aa: CASRGTAYGDYTF
CDR3nt: TGTGCCAGCAGAGGGACGGCATATGGAGACTACACCTTC
j_gene: TRBJ1-2
d_gene: NA
v_gene: TRBV28
abundance: many

CDR3aa: CASSRRDRDEQYF
CDR3nt: TGTGCCAGCAGTCGGCGGGACAGGGACGAGCAGTACTTC
j_gene: TRBJ2-7
d_gene: TRBD1
v_gene: TRBV6-2/TRBV6-3
abundance: few

CDR3aa: CASTGTSGKSEQFF
CDR3nt: TGTGCCAGCACCGGGACTAGCGGGAAGTCTGAGCAGTTCTTC
j_gene: TRBJ2-1
d_gene: TRBD2
v_gene: TRBV3-1
abundance: NA

CDR3aa: CASSQDPGLAGEWGTDTQYF
CDR3nt: TGTGCCAGCAGCCAAGATCCCGGACTAGCGGGAGAGTGGGGCACAGATACGCAGTATTTT
j_gene: TRBJ2-3
d_gene: TRBD2
v_gene: TRBV3-1
abundance: many

CDR3aa: CASASTAGHQETQYF
CDR3nt: TGTGCCAGCGCCTCGACGGCGGGGCACCAAGAGACCCAGTACTTC
j_gene: TRBJ2-5
d_gene: NA
v_gene: TRBV28
abundance: NA

CDR3aa: CASSPPRSGGNNEQFF
CDR3nt: TGTGCCAGCTCACCACCAAGGTCAGGGGGGAACAATGAGCAGTTCTTC
j_gene: TRBJ2-1
d_gene: NA
v_gene: TRBV18
abundance: many

CDR3aa: CASSFPTSGRAPDTQYF
CDR3nt: TGTGCCAGCAGCTTCCCTACTAGCGGGAGGGCCCCAGATACGCAGTATTTT
j_gene: TRBJ2-3
d_gene: TRBD2
v_gene: TRBV7-8
abundance: many

CDR3aa: CASTLETGGSYTF
CDR3nt: TGTGCCAGCACTCTTGAGACAGGGGGAAGCTACACCTTC
j_gene: TRBJ1-2
d_gene: TRBD1
v_gene: TRBV28
abundance: many

CDR3aa: CASTPVGSGLNEQFF
CDR3nt: TGTGCCAGTACTCCGGTTGGGTCAGGGCTCAATGAGCAGTTCTTC
j_gene: TRBJ2-1
d_gene: NA
v_gene: TRBV19
abundance: many

CDR3aa: CASSPAGGKGGYTF
CDR3nt: TGTGCCAGCAGCCCTGCGGGAGGGAAGGGCGGCTACACCTTC
j_gene: TRBJ1-2
d_gene: NA
v_gene: TRBV3-1
abundance: many

CDR3aa: CSAHSPEANQPQHF
CDR3nt: TGCAGCGCCCATAGTCCCGAGGCCAATCAGCCCCAGCATTTT
j_gene: TRBJ1-5
d_gene: NA
v_gene: TRBV29-1
abundance: few

CDR3aa: CASSLLVSGGTQYF
CDR3nt: TGTGCCAGCAGTTTACTCGTTTCAGGGGGGACCCAGTACTTC
j_gene: TRBJ2-5
d_gene: TRBD1
v_gene: TRBV28
abundance: many

CDR3aa: CATSRGNQPQHF
CDR3nt: TGTGCCACCAGCAGGGGCAATCAGCCCCAGCATTTT
j_gene: TRBJ1-5
d_gene: NA
v_gene: TRBV15
abundance: few

CDR3aa: CASKRTGGLQPQHF
CDR3nt: TGTGCCAGTAAGAGGACAGGGGGACTTCAGCCCCAGCATTTT
j_gene: TRBJ1-5
d_gene: TRBD1
v_gene: TRBV19
abundance: few

CDR3aa: CASSWRTGLRETQYF
CDR3nt: TGTGCCAGCAGTTGGCGGACAGGGTTGAGAGAGACCCAGTACTTC
j_gene: TRBJ2-5
d_gene: TRBD1
v_gene: TRBV28
abundance: many

CDR3aa: CASSFWGHEQFF
CDR3nt: TGTGCCAGCAGTTTCTGGGGGCATGAGCAGTTCTTC
j_gene: TRBJ2-1
d_gene: NA
v_gene: TRBV28
abundance: many

CDR3aa: CASSRGLAGRNEQFF
CDR3nt: TGTGCCAGCAGCCGGGGACTAGCGGGGAGGAATGAGCAGTTCTTC
j_gene: TRBJ2-1
d_gene: TRBD2
v_gene: TRBV11-2
abundance: few

CDR3aa: CASTGAKRGGTYEQYF
CDR3nt: TGTGCCAGCACGGGAGCCAAAAGGGGAGGAACCTACGAGCAGTACTTC
j_gene: TRBJ2-7
d_gene: NA
v_gene: TRBV7-9
abundance: many

CDR3aa: CASSTPGPITPVRGTEAFF
CDR3nt: TGTGCCAGCAGCACACCGGGACCGATAACACCGGTAAGGGGAACTGAAGCTTTCTTT
j_gene: TRBJ1-1
d_gene: NA
v_gene: TRBV5-4
abundance: NA

CDR3aa: CASSQPGTQETQYF
CDR3nt: TGCGCCAGCAGCCAACCCGGGACCCAAGAGACCCAGTACTTC
j_gene: TRBJ2-5
d_gene: NA
v_gene: TRBV4-1
abundance: NA

CDR3aa: CSAPGHMGTEAFF
CDR3nt: TGCAGTGCCCCGGGACATATGGGCACTGAAGCTTTCTTT
j_gene: TRBJ1-1
d_gene: NA
v_gene: TRBV20-1
abundance: NA

CDR3aa: CASSLSSGRNQPQHF
CDR3nt: TGTGCCAGCAGCTTATCTTCAGGACGCAATCAGCCCCAGCATTTT
j_gene: TRBJ1-5
d_gene: NA
v_gene: TRBV7-6
abundance: many

CDR3aa: CASSVNVGDRGLQAFF
CDR3nt: TGTGCCAGCAGCGTCAACGTGGGGGACAGGGGACTTCAAGCTTTCTTT
j_gene: TRBJ1-1
d_gene: TRBD1
v_gene: TRBV28
abundance: many